This TCR beta chain was sequenced for a study of T cells in Graves' hyperthyroidism and ophthalmopathy. Many counts were recorded for this clonotype. The CDR3 contains 15 residues. The germline V gene encodes CDR1 LGHDT and CDR2 YNNKEL (reference sequence). Trimming took off 1 base at V and 0 bases at J, with 7 bases between the two ends. What was amplified from RNA transcripts were TCR beta CDR3 regions. An initial round of RT-PCR targeting the TCR CDR3 relied on the HTBI primer set. TCRdb fed the multiplex PCR reads into MiXCR, producing one record per CDR3 protein. The sample lists approximately 690,000 distinct CDR3 sequences; more than 14% were seen once.

The receptor's source is a woman in her forties or fifties with Graves' ophthalmopathy. The sequencing input was blood. This chain connects TRBV3-1 to TRBJ1-5, with D unclear. CDR3 residues: CASSQGPVSNQPQHF. The CDR3 nucleotides read TGTGCCAGCAGCCAAGGTCCGGTTAGCAATCAGCCCCAGCATTTT.